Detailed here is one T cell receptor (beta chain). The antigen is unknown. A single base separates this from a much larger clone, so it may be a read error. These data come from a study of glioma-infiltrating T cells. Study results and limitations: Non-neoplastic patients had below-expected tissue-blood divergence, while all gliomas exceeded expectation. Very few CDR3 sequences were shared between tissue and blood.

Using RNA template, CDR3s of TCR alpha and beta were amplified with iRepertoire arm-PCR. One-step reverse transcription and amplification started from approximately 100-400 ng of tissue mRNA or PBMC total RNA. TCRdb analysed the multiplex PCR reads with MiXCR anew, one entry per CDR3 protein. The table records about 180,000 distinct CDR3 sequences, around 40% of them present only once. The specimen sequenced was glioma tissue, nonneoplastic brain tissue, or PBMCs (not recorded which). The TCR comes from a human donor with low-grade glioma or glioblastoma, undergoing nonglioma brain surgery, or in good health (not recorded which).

CDR3 in amino acids: CASSPKGYEQYF. CDR3 sequence (DNA): TGTGCCAGCAGCCCAAAGGGATACGAGCAGTACTTC. This chain connects TRBV7-2 to TRBJ2-7; unclear D gene. V gave up 5 bases and J gave up 4 bases, with 9 bases separating them. CDR3 length: 12 amino acids. Germline V gene data show CDR1 as SGHTA and CDR2 as FQGNSA.